This T cell receptor beta chain was identified in a study of blood T cell repertoires in COVID-19. Across the study: Sample material is recorded as cDNA or gDNA derived from T cells, B-cell-depleted T cells, or PBMCs.

Grouping used clinical history reported by participants in a survey and questionnaire. The table came from immunoSEQ multiplex PCR; TCRdb's copy has only in-frame clones and leaves some out. The sample includes around 450,000 clones, less than 95% of them seen just once. Per germline, CDR1 KGHSH and CDR2 LQKENI. V shed 3 bases, J shed 0 bases, and the junction held 4 bases outside the gene matches. The CDR3 has 15 residues. The chain carries TRBV18 and TRBJ1-1; 7 bases map to TRBD1. The material sequenced was PBMCs or T cells enriched from blood (not recorded which). This receptor was identified in a man younger than 35 who had recovered from COVID-19. The DNA for the CDR3 is TGTGCCAGCTCACCCGAGGGACAGTTGAACACTGAAGCTTTCTTT. It is translated as CASSPEGQLNTEAFF. The full variable domain, completed using reference TRBV18 and TRBJ1-1, is NAGVMQNPRHLVRRRGQEARLRCSPMKGHSHVYWYRQLPEEGLKFMVYLQKENIIDESGMPKERFSAEFPKEGPSILRIQQVVRGDSAAYFCASSPEGQLNTEAFFGQGTRLTVV.